Below, 28 T cell receptor beta chains from the same sample are listed, as sequenced in a study of post-analysis software for immune sequencing data. Overall study findings and caveats: Roughly 5 TRBV segments, including TRBV5-6, TRBV5-1 and TRBV20-1, were more frequent in patients than controls.

Incorporated into the TCR beta cDNA libraries were unique molecular identifiers, which served to reduce PCR and sequencing biases. TCRdb re-called the PCR reads with MiXCR, one entry per CDR3 protein. The sample carries around 700,000 distinct CDR3 sequences, around 64% recorded once. Their antigens remain unidentified. Sequencing was performed on blood. Receptors were obtained from a girl aged 2 to 9 with multiple sclerosis.

The chain employs TRBV15 and TRBJ1-6, with D possibly TRBD1 on 5 matching bases. The CDR3 loop spans 16 amino acids. V lost 1 base, J lost 10 bases, and 17 bases lay in between. The germline CDR1 and CDR2 sequences are LNHNV and YYDKDF (reference sequence). The CDR3 reads CATSRARSGIDSPLHF. The CDR3 DNA follows: TGTGCCACCAGCAGAGCCAGGTCAGGGATTGACTCACCCCTCCACTTT.

This chain links TRBV20-1 with TRBJ2-1, with TRBD2 identical over 10 bases. Trimming took 3 bases from V and 2 from J; bases not matched to a gene: 7. The germline V gene encodes CDR1 DFQATT and CDR2 SNEGSKA (reference sequence). CDR3 length equals 16 residues. CDR3 nucleotide sequence: TGCAGTGCTAGGGTCCCTAGCGGGGGCCCCTACAATGAGCAGTTCTTC. Its translation: CSARVPSGGPYNEQFF.

The rearrangement uses TRBV10-2 and TRBJ2-7, with TRBD2 as a possible D gene (6 bases). CDR3 length: 12 amino acids. The germline gives CDR1 WSHSY, CDR2 SAAADI. The V and J ends lost 4 bases and 6 bases respectively, with 10 bases between them. CDR3 sequence (DNA): TGCGCCAGCAGTGCTGGCGGGATCGAGCAGTACTTC. This gives the protein CASSAGGIEQYF.

The chain has TRBV6-5 and TRBJ2-3, with 11 bases fitting TRBD2. CDR1 and CDR2 from the germline V gene are MNHEY and SVGAGI. After removal of 0 bases from V and 6 bases from J, the junction contained 17 bases not matched to a gene. The CDR3 has 20 residues. CDR3 residues: CASSYSSLAGGWWSDDTQYF. The CDR3 nucleotides are TGTGCCAGCAGTTACTCGAGTCTAGCGGGAGGCTGGTGGTCGGATGATACGCAGTATTTT.

V and J are TRBV12-3 or TRBV12-4 and TRBJ1-1; D perhaps matches TRBD1 (5 bases). The germline V and J ends were trimmed by 1 base and 3 bases, with 9 bases remaining between them. The CDR3 contains 14 residues. The DNA of the CDR3 is TGTGCCAGCAGTTTAGGAGGGACGGACACTGAAGCTTTCTTT. Amino acid sequence: CASSLGGTDTEAFF.

The rearrangement uses TRBV30 and TRBJ2-7; D call uncertain. Germline V gives CDR1 GTSNPN, CDR2 SVGIG (reference sequence). The germline V and J ends were trimmed by 2 bases and 5 bases, with 10 bases remaining between them. The CDR3 has 12 amino acids. Here the CDR3 reads CAWSLGTNEQYF. CDR3 DNA sequence: TGTGCCTGGAGTTTAGGCACCAACGAGCAGTACTTC.

This clonotype turned up a few times. V and J are TRBV18 and TRBJ2-7; D remains unclear. The V end lost 5 bases, the J end lost 0 bases, and 14 bases lay between the germline ends. Germline loops: CDR1 KGHSH, CDR2 LQKENI. The CDR3 is made up of 15 amino acids. CDR3 sequence (DNA): TGTGCCAGCTCAAAAGGGTTCTTCACCTCCTACGAGCAGTACTTC. Protein: CASSKGFFTSYEQYF.

J is TRBJ2-7 and V is TRBV6-5; TRBD2 might be the D (5 bases). Looked up from germline, CDR1 is MNHEY and CDR2 is SVGAGI. V was shortened by 2 bases and J by 2 bases, with 16 bases between the two germline ends. This CDR3 has 16 residues. This CDR3 reads CASSYVGGRVPYEQYF. Written as DNA, the CDR3 is TGTGCCAGCAGTTACGTTGGTGGGAGAGTTCCCTACGAGCAGTACTTC.

The CDR3 protein is CSVSEGQRNTEAFF. CDR3 in DNA: TGCAGCGTTAGCGAGGGGCAGAGAAACACTGAAGCTTTCTTT. V is TRBV29-1 and J is TRBJ1-1; D perhaps matches TRBD1 (5 bases). The CDR3 covers 14 residues. V lost 5 bases and J lost 2, with 15 bases in between. Germline assignment: CDR1 SQVTM and CDR2 ANQGSEA.

The chain is built from TRBV15 and TRBJ2-5; 13 bases line up with TRBD2. The CDR3 contains 16 residues. V trimming: 1 base; J trimming: 3 bases; junction bases outside the gene matches: 2. Germline CDR1 and CDR2: LNHNV and YYDKDF (reference sequence). CDR3 in amino acids: CATSRGGLAGEETQYF. The CDR3 nucleotides read TGTGCCACCAGCAGAGGAGGACTAGCGGGGGAAGAGACCCAGTACTTC. The whole variable domain, filled in from reference TRBV15 and TRBJ2-5, reads DAMVIQNPRYQVTQFGKPVTLSCSQTLNHNVMYWYQQKSSQAPKLLFHYYDKDFNNEADTPDNFQSRRPNTSFCFLDIRSPGLGDTAMYLCATSRGGLAGEETQYFGPGTRLLVL.

The chain carries TRBV5-5 and TRBJ2-4, with D unresolved. The DNA end lines up better with TRBJ2-7; the J call may be wrong. There are 15 residues in the CDR3. The germline CDR1 and CDR2 sequences are SGHKS and YYEKEE (reference sequence). The chain's CDR3 is CASSFRSTDSYEQYF. The CDR3 nucleotides are TGTGCCAGCAGCTTCCGGTCAACTGACTCCTACGAGCAGTACTTC.

The CDR3 loop is CASCPSRSGANVLTF. As DNA, the CDR3 is TGTGCCAGCTGCCCGTCCCGATCTGGGGCCAACGTCCTGACTTTC. This chain joins TRBV28 and TRBJ2-6; no clear D. Trimming took 8 bases from V and 1 from J, leaving 12 bases between them. The CDR3 extends over 15 amino acids. CDR1 and CDR2 (germline): MDHEN, SYDVKM.

In regard to this clonotype: Germline and junction disagree at one end, which may indicate a read error. The J gene is TRBJ2-7, the V gene TRBV29-1; weak D call: TRBD1 (7 bases). The germline gives CDR1 SQVTM, CDR2 ANQGSEA. CDR3 length: 12 residues. CDR3 DNA sequence: TGCTCAGGGGGGACAGCGGTCTACGAGCGGTACTTC. Translating gives CSGGTAVYERYF.

This clonotype was recorded only once. The genes are TRBV28 and TRBJ1-2; TRBD1 matches 8 bases. CDR3 length: 14 residues. V gave up 7 bases and J gave up 4 bases; unmatched junction bases: 8. CDR1 MDHEN and CDR2 SYDVKM come from the germline V gene. CDR3 bases: TGTGCCAGCACCCAGACAGGGGCGAGCTATGGCTACACCTTC. Protein sequence: CASTQTGASYGYTF.

The CDR3 coding sequence is TGTGCCAGCAGTATACTAGCGGGACTCATCGATGAGCAGTTCTTC. It codes for CASSILAGLIDEQFF. This rearrangement joins TRBV12-3 or TRBV12-4 to TRBJ2-1; 10 nucleotides match TRBD2. V gave up 5 bases and J gave up 8 bases; unmatched junction bases: 9. The length of the CDR3 is 15 residues.

The V gene is TRBV20-1, the J gene TRBJ1-1; the D is unclear. The CDR3 spans 13 residues. Trimming cost V 5 bases and J 0 bases, with 10 bases left between them. Germline lookup yields CDR1 DFQATT and CDR2 SNEGSKA (reference sequence). CDR3 in amino acids: CSARTGMNTEAFF. The CDR3 DNA sequence: TGCAGTGCTCGGACGGGGATGAACACTGAAGCTTTCTTT.

J is TRBJ2-5 and V is TRBV28; the match to TRBD1 covers 7 bases. Germline V CDR1 and CDR2: MDHEN, SYDVKM. The CDR3 length is 14 residues. Unmatched junction bases numbered 8, after V lost 6 bases and J lost 4 bases. CDR3 protein: CASSPGQKGETQYF. DNA of the CDR3: TGTGCCAGCAGCCCGGGACAGAAGGGAGAGACCCAGTACTTC.

In the case of this clonotype: An end of the junction differs from the germline gene, which may be a read error. The CDR3 sequence is CASSLDGADPYQETPYF. The CDR3 DNA follows: TGTGCCAGCAGCTTAGATGGGGCGGATCCGTACCAAGAGACCCCGTACTTC. The chain employs TRBV11-2 and TRBJ2-5; D may be TRBD1 (5 bases). Germline lookup yields CDR1 SGHAT and CDR2 FQNNGV. This CDR3 has 17 amino acids. The entire variable domain, with the rest obtained from reference TRBV11-2 and TRBJ2-5, is as follows: EAGVAQSPRYKIIEKRQSVAFWCNPISGHATLYWYQQILGQGPKLLIQFQNNGVVDDSQLPKDRFSAERLKGVDSTLKIQPAKLEDSAVYLCASSLDGADPYQETPYFGPGTRLLVL.

The chain has TRBV6-6 and TRBJ1-6; a possible D gene is TRBD1 (5 bases). The germline V gene encodes CDR1 MNHNY and CDR2 SVGAGI (reference sequence). This CDR3 spans 15 amino acids. V was cut by 8 bases and J by 1 base, with 12 bases left in between. The CDR3 DNA reads as TGTGCCAGCGATACATCAGGGTCCTATAATTCACCCCTCCACTTT. This translates into CASDTSGSYNSPLHF.

This chain connects TRBV6-6 to TRBJ1-1; 7 bases align to TRBD1. Looked up from germline, CDR1 is MNHNY and CDR2 is SVGAGI (reference sequence). The CDR3 loop spans 15 amino acids. Losses at the gene ends were 2 bases for V and 4 bases for J; bases not matched to a gene: 7. This CDR3 is CASSYGTVKSTEAFF. Written as DNA, the CDR3 is TGTGCCAGCAGTTACGGGACAGTTAAGAGCACTGAAGCTTTCTTT.

This clonotype appeared once. This chain joins TRBV29-1 and TRBJ1-1; D is uncertain. Germline loops: CDR1 SQVTM, CDR2 ANQGSEA. V was trimmed by 8 bases and J by 1 base, leaving 17 bases between them. The length of the CDR3 is 14 residues. This chain's CDR3 is CSYLNPVRNTEAFF. CDR3 DNA: TGCAGCTACCTAAACCCGGTGAGGAACACTGAAGCTTTCTTT.

The CDR3 coding sequence is TGTGCCAGCCGAGGACTAGTCACAGATACGCAGTATTTT. Translation gives CASRGLVTDTQYF. V and J are TRBV3-1 and TRBJ2-3; the match to TRBD2 covers 7 bases. The J segment lost 2 bases and the V segment lost 8 bases, leaving 4 bases of the junction unmatched. Germline CDR1 reads LGHDT; CDR2 reads YNNKEL (reference sequence). There are 13 residues in the CDR3.

This chain joins TRBV10-2 and TRBJ1-5, with a tentative D call TRBD1 (5 bases). Trimming took off 3 bases at V and 6 bases at J, with 15 bases between the two ends. Looked up from germline, CDR1 is WSHSY and CDR2 is SAAADI. This CDR3 comprises 15 residues. In nucleotides, the CDR3 is TGCGCCAGCAGTGATAGGCAGGGAGGCATTCAGCCCCAGCATTTT. Amino acids: CASSDRQGGIQPQHF.

This clonotype has a handful of counts. CDR3 residues: CASSLGADTQETQYF. The CDR3 nucleotides are TGTGCCAGCAGCTTAGGGGCGGATACACAAGAGACCCAGTACTTC. This chain uses TRBV7-8 with TRBJ2-5; D ambiguous. Germline-derived CDR1 and CDR2 are SGHVS and FQNEAQ. Trimming shortened V by 1 base and J by 2 bases, and 11 bases separated the two germline ends. This CDR3 is 15 amino acids long.

Only a few counts were recorded for this clonotype. This chain connects TRBV7-6 to TRBJ2-7; the match to TRBD1 covers 7 bases. Trimming cost V 4 bases and J 3 bases; bases outside gene matches: 18. This CDR3 is 18 amino acids long. Looked up from germline, CDR1 is SGHVS and CDR2 is FNYEAQ. CDR3 sequence reads: CASSSRGKGAGGVYEQYF. CDR3 bases: TGTGCCAGCAGCTCACGAGGAAAGGGGGCAGGAGGTGTCTACGAGCAGTACTTC.

The gene calls are TRBV28 and TRBJ1-2; tentatively, D is TRBD1 (5 bases). V was pared by 3 bases and J by 4 bases, with 15 bases between. The germline CDR1 and CDR2 sequences are MDHEN and SYDVKM. The CDR3 contains 15 residues. For the CDR3, the DNA is TGTGCCAGCAGTTTTTGGCAGGGTCGGCCCTATGGCTACACCTTC. It yields the protein CASSFWQGRPYGYTF.

In this sample, this clonotype turned up a few times. The V call is TRBV4-2, the J call TRBJ2-7; a possible D gene is TRBD2 (5 bases). This CDR3 has 15 residues. V lost 2 bases and J 3 bases, leaving 14 bases between the germline ends. From germline, CDR1 is LGHNA and CDR2 YNFKEQ. This chain's CDR3 is CASSQPDREIYEQYF. CDR3 coding DNA: TGTGCCAGCAGCCAACCGGACCGGGAAATCTACGAGCAGTACTTC.

This clonotype occurred a few times. The chain carries TRBV9 and TRBJ2-5, with 13 nucleotides matching TRBD2. CDR3 size: 16 residues. With 4 bases clipped from V and 5 bases from J, the junction kept 8 bases outside the gene matches. Germline V CDR1 and CDR2: SGDLS, YYNGEE. The CDR3 is CASSQPGLAGLETQYF. In nucleotides, the CDR3 is TGTGCCAGCAGCCAACCGGGACTAGCGGGATTGGAGACCCAGTACTTC.